Below are 18 T cell receptor beta chains sequenced from a single sample in a study of cytomegalovirus exposure and HLA in healthy donors. The PCR made use of 60 Vbeta and 13 Jbeta primers. The data were produced by immunoSEQ multiplex PCR, yet TCRdb's version contains in-frame clones alone and is incomplete. The sample includes roughly 99,000 clones, roughly 80% of them seen just once. The specimen was PBMCs. All receptors derive from a man aged 25-45 years in good health and CMV-seropositive.

The chain carries TRBV15 and TRBJ1-2, with D hard to call. The CDR3 runs to 16 residues. CDR1 and CDR2 (germline): LNHNV, YYDKDF (reference sequence). V dropped 5 bases and J dropped 0 bases, with 16 bases sitting between them. The CDR3 DNA sequence: TGTGCCACCAGCCACTACGAAACCGAGGCTAACTATGGCTACACCTTC. The encoded protein is CATSHYETEANYGYTF.

This chain links TRBV19 with TRBJ2-3; 8 bases agree with TRBD2. V trimming: 4 bases; J trimming: 3 bases; junction bases outside the gene matches: 9. The CDR3 is 16 amino acids. Per germline, CDR1 LNHDA and CDR2 SQIVND (reference sequence). The DNA for the CDR3 is TGTGCCAGTAGTACGCCCGGGCCGGGAGGGACAGATACGCAGTATTTT. Translation gives CASSTPGPGGTDTQYF.

This clone was seen only a few times. The chain links TRBV21-1 to TRBJ2-3; no DNA check was done on the table's D call, TRBD2. TRBV21-1 is tagged as a pseudogene. The CDR3 sequence is 18 residues long. The CDR3 reads CASSFNNSTHQSTDTQYF. The CDR3 nucleotides are TGTGCCAGCAGCTTCAATAATAGCACCCATCAGAGTACAGATACGCAGTATTTT.

The chain has TRBV6-1 and TRBJ1-2; 9 bases match TRBD1. The ends lost 2 bases at V and 4 bases at J; junction bases unmatched: 8. CDR1 MNHNS and CDR2 SASEGT come from the germline V gene. The CDR3 is 16 residues long. CDR3 sequence reads: CASSEPRTGVPYGYTF. CDR3 DNA: TGTGCCAGCAGTGAACCGAGGACAGGGGTCCCCTATGGCTACACCTTC.

The V and J genes are TRBV4-2 and TRBJ2-1; 8 bases map to TRBD2. Germline CDR1 reads LGHNA; CDR2 reads YNFKEQ. V lost 0 bases and J lost 2; bases outside the gene matches: 6. The length of the CDR3 is 17 residues. The CDR3 loop reads CASSQDGRGGPYNEQFF. DNA for the CDR3: TGTGCCAGCAGCCAAGACGGTCGGGGGGGGCCCTACAATGAGCAGTTCTTC.

The rearrangement joins TRBV15 to TRBJ1-3, with D maybe TRBD1 (6 bases). The CDR3 consists of 15 residues. Germline V gives CDR1 LNHNV, CDR2 YYDKDF (reference sequence). V was pared by 3 bases and J by 4 bases, with 13 bases between. CDR3 in amino acids: CATSRSPGAGNTIYF. The CDR3 coding sequence is TGTGCCACCAGCAGGTCCCCAGGGGCAGGAAACACCATATATTTT.

In its sample, this clone was seen a few times. The rearrangement links TRBV5-1 to TRBJ2-7; D is possibly TRBD1 (7 bases). CDR3 size: 15 residues. CDR1 and CDR2 from the germline V gene are SGHRS and YFSETQ. V dropped 0 bases and J dropped 1 base, with 11 bases sitting between them. The CDR3 sequence is CASSLGAGGSYEQYF. The CDR3, as DNA: TGCGCCAGCAGCTTGGGGGCAGGGGGGTCCTACGAGCAGTACTTC.

The CDR3 region is CASSASRDRKFYQPQHF. The CDR3 coding sequence is TGTGCCAGCAGTGCCTCCAGGGACAGGAAATTTTATCAGCCCCAGCATTTT. This sequence joins TRBV6-1 and TRBJ1-5, with 8 bases lining up with TRBD1. The length of the CDR3 is 17 residues. Germline CDR1 reads MNHNS; CDR2 reads SASEGT. V lost 4 bases, J lost 5 bases, and 13 bases stayed unmatched.

V and J are TRBV7-9 and TRBJ2-5; D gene uncertain. Trimming took off 6 bases at V and 5 bases at J, with 10 bases between the two ends. The V gene's germline CDR1 is SEHNR and CDR2 FQNEAQ (reference sequence). CDR3 length: 12 residues. CDR3 region: CASRPDGETQYF. CDR3 in DNA: TGTGCCAGCAGGCCCGACGGGGAGACCCAGTACTTC.

The chain is built from TRBV6-6 and TRBJ1-1, with D tentatively TRBD1 (5 bases). The length of the CDR3 is 13 residues. In germline, CDR1 is MNHNY, CDR2 SVGAGI (reference sequence). Trimming left V 2 bases short and J 6 bases short, with 10 bases between. The CDR3 DNA sequence: TGTGCCAGCAGTTACGGTCAGGGTTCTGAAGCTTTCTTT. Translated: CASSYGQGSEAFF.

The gene calls are TRBV5-4 and TRBJ2-3, with D possibly TRBD2 on 5 matching bases. In germline, CDR1 is SGHNT, CDR2 YYREEE (reference sequence). This CDR3 comprises 15 residues. Trimming took off 4 bases at V and 6 bases at J, with 18 bases between the two ends. The CDR3 DNA is TGTGCCAGCAGCCGGGAAAGCGGCCCGGGCGATACGCAGTATTTT. Protein product: CASSRESGPGDTQYF.

The rearrangement links TRBV29-1 to TRBJ1-1; perhaps TRBD1 as D (5 bases). V was shortened by 0 bases and J by 6 bases, with 11 bases between the two germline ends. The CDR3 contains 13 residues. Germline lookup yields CDR1 SQVTM and CDR2 ANQGSEA. The CDR3 DNA follows: TGCAGCGTTGAAGATTGGAGGGGCCCTGAAGCTTTCTTT. Translation: CSVEDWRGPEAFF.

This clone turned up a few times. A read error may produce the germline difference seen at one junction end. This sample also contains other DNA sequences that code for the same CDR3. V gene TRBV7-9 combines with J gene TRBJ1-1, with 9 nucleotides matching TRBD1. In germline, CDR1 is SEHNR, CDR2 FQNEAQ (reference sequence). CDR3 length: 14 residues. As DNA, the CDR3 is TGTTCCAGCAGCCTACAGGGGGCGGGCACTGAAGCTTTCTTT. It codes for CSSSLQGAGTEAFF.

J is TRBJ1-3 and V is TRBV9; D might be TRBD1 (6 bases). This CDR3 is 16 amino acids long. Germline CDR1 is SGDLS and CDR2 is YYNGEE. Between the trimmed V and J ends, which lost 0 bases and 0 bases, there was a span of 10 bases. CDR3 region: CASSVGLGGSGNTIYF. CDR3 nucleotides: TGTGCCAGCAGCGTAGGGCTAGGGGGCTCTGGAAACACCATATATTTT.

This clone has a handful of counts. The J gene is TRBJ2-5, the V gene TRBV7-3; D gene unclear. Judging by the DNA end, TRBJ2-7 fits better; the J call may be wrong. The CDR3 covers 13 residues. Germline-derived CDR1 and CDR2 are SGHTA and FQGTGA. The DNA of the CDR3 is TGTGCCAGCAGCTCACCCCCCCGTCACGAGCAGTACTTC. It translates to CASSSPPRHEQYF.

The chain recombines TRBV7-8 with TRBJ1-1; D might be TRBD1 (6 bases). The CDR3 extends over 15 amino acids. V lost 6 bases and J lost 1, with 15 bases in between. The germline gives CDR1 SGHVS, CDR2 FQNEAQ. The CDR3 protein is CASRTGRVTNTEAFF. The DNA for the CDR3 is TGTGCCAGCAGAACAGGGAGGGTGACGAACACTGAAGCTTTCTTT.

CDR3 amino acids: CASSFTGGETQYF. The CDR3 bases are TGCGCCAGCAGCTTTACAGGGGGCGAGACCCAGTACTTC. The rearrangement joins TRBV5-1 to TRBJ2-5; 9 bases match TRBD1. This CDR3 is built from 13 residues. The germline gives CDR1 SGHRS, CDR2 YFSETQ. After removal of 2 bases from V and 5 bases from J, the junction contained 1 base not matched to a gene.

This clone was counted between two and nine times. The rearrangement uses TRBV6-5 and TRBJ1-5; D unresolved. Deletions cut 8 bases from V and 4 bases from J, with 12 bases between. The CDR3 is 13 residues long. The germline gives CDR1 MNHEY, CDR2 SVGAGI. The DNA of the CDR3 is TGTGCCAGCGGGAGACACCAGAATCAGCCCCAGCATTTT. Protein sequence: CASGRHQNQPQHF.